This is a list of T cell receptor beta chains from one sample in a study of blood T cell repertoires in COVID-19. Repertoires were generated with immunoSEQ multiplex PCR, while TCRdb's copy carries only in-frame clones and drops some. The table records 350,000 or so clones, roughly nine tenths of them present only once. The specimen was peripheral blood. The receptors shown here come from a woman aged 55-75 years with COVID-19, enrolled during active disease. Each CDR3 is given without its conserved first and last residue. Fields, in order: clone size, V gene, J gene, CDR3 protein. Some rows mark clone size as missing; the rest say once, few, many or name a class of expanded clone.

>-|TRBV18|TRBJ2-3
ASSPGSADTQY
>-|TRBV6-6|TRBJ1-3
ASSPGQGADSGNTIY
>-|TRBV3-1/TRBV3-2|TRBJ1-2
ASSLAGGSYGHT
>-|TRBV4-1|TRBJ1-1
ASSQPQGPYTEAF
>-|TRBV6-5|TRBJ2-2
ASRRYTGELF
>-|TRBV5-8|TRBJ1-1
ASSLAPGQGNTEAF
>-|TRBV5-6|TRBJ2-1
ASSPASGGARNEQF
>-|TRBV6-6|TRBJ2-2
ASSYRTVNTGELF
>few|TRBV5-1|TRBJ2-2
ASSPTRGTGELF
>-|TRBV5-1|TRBJ2-1
ASSFFDSNYNEQF
>-|TRBV5-1|TRBJ1-2
ASSLAVSGRGYT
>-|TRBV9|TRBJ1-1
ASSPEGNTEAF
>once|TRBV28|TRBJ2-3
ASSSPLPDTQY
>-|TRBV6-5|TRBJ1-1
ASRSPPRGNTEAF
>-|TRBV27|TRBJ1-6
ASSLSSQVYSPLH
>-|TRBV19|TRBJ2-6
ASSLAGANVLT
>-|TRBV6-4|TRBJ1-1
ASSPGHMNTEAF